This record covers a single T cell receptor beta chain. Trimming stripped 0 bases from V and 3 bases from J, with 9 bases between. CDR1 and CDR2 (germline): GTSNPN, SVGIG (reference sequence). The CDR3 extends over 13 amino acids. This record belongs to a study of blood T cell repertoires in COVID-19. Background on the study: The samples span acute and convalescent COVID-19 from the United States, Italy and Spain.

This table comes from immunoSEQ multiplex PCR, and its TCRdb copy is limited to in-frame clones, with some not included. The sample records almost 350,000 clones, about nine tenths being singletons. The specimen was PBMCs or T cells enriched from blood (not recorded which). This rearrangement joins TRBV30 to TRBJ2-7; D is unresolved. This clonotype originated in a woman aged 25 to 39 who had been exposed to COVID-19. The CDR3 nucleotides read TGTGCCTGGAGTGTCGAGCCAGGCTACGAGCAGTACTTC. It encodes CAWSVEPGYEQYF. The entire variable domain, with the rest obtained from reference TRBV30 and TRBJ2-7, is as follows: SQTIHQWPATLVQPVGSPLSLECTVEGTSNPNLYWYRQAAGRGLQLLFYSVGIGQISSEVPQNLSASRPQDRQFILSSKKLLLSDSGFYLCAWSVEPGYEQYFGPGTRLTVT.